This T cell receptor beta chain was identified during a study of T cells in Graves' hyperthyroidism and ophthalmopathy. V was pared by 6 bases and J by 6 bases, with 9 bases of the junction left unmatched. This CDR3 spans 16 amino acids. Germline assignment: CDR1 LNHDA and CDR2 SQIVND (reference sequence). Using RNA transcripts as the source, TCR beta CDR3 regions were amplified. HTBI primers were used for first-round RT-PCR of the TCR CDR3. One entry per CDR3 protein, called by TCRdb with MiXCR from the multiplex PCR reads. The sample holds about 600,000 distinct CDR3 sequences, 13% to 15% seen once. This clonotype was counted between two and nine times.

The material sequenced was blood. The TCR sequence derives from a woman aged 18 to 35 with Graves' ophthalmopathy. The chain links TRBV19 to TRBJ2-1; 12 bases align to TRBD2. The CDR3 DNA follows: TGTGCCAGTAGCCTAAGATGGACTAGCGGGACCAATGAGCAGTTCTTC. Encoded protein: CASSLRWTSGTNEQFF. The variable domain in full, completed from reference TRBV19 and TRBJ2-1, reads DGGITQSPKYLFRKEGQNVTLSCEQNLNHDAMYWYRQDPGQGLRLIYYSQIVNDFQKGDIAEGYSVSREKKESFPLTVTSAQKNPTAFYLCASSLRWTSGTNEQFFGPGTRLTVL.